This T cell receptor (beta chain) appears in the sequencing data of a study of shared clonotypes between healthy human individuals. Study details: Researchers assigned three CD4 naive, three CD4 memory, two CD8 naive and one CD8 memory plate to each donor.

Overall study results and limits: A few donors had roughly 5% of their naive CD4 clonotypes in common. Memory subsets generally showed lower estimated richness than naive subsets.

Per sorted-subset replicate PCR, input was around 220 ng DNA, representing 30,000 to 35,000 T cell genomes. Profiled with immunoSEQ multiplex PCR; TCRdb holds only in-frame clones, not every one. In the table there are about 1 million clones, roughly 75% of which are singletons. Turning to this clone: The antigen is undetermined.

The sequenced material came from memory CD4+ T cells sorted from blood. Subset here: CD45RA-negative fraction. The TCR originated in a man aged 18 to 30 in good health.

CDR3 loop: CASSAYIGDSLGANVLTF. The CDR3 bases are TGTGCCAGCAGCGCATATATAGGTGATTCGTTGGGGGCCAACGTCCTGACTTTC. The chain couples TRBV9 to TRBJ2-6; D gene unclear. Germline V gene sequence: CDR1 SGDLS, CDR2 YYNGEE. Deletions cut 3 bases from V and 4 bases from J, with 20 bases between. The CDR3 length is 18 residues.